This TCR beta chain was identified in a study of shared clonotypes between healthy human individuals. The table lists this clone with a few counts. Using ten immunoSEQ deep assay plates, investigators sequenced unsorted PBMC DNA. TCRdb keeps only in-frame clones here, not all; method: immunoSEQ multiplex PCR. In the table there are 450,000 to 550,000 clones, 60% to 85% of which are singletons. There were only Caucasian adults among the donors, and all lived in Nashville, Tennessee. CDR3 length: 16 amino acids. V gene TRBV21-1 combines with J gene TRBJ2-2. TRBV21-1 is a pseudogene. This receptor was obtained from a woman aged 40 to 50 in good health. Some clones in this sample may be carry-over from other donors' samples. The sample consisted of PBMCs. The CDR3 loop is CASSTPGTDNTGELFF. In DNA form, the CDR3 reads TGTGCCAGCAGCACACCCGGGACCGATAACACCGGGGAGCTGTTTTTT.